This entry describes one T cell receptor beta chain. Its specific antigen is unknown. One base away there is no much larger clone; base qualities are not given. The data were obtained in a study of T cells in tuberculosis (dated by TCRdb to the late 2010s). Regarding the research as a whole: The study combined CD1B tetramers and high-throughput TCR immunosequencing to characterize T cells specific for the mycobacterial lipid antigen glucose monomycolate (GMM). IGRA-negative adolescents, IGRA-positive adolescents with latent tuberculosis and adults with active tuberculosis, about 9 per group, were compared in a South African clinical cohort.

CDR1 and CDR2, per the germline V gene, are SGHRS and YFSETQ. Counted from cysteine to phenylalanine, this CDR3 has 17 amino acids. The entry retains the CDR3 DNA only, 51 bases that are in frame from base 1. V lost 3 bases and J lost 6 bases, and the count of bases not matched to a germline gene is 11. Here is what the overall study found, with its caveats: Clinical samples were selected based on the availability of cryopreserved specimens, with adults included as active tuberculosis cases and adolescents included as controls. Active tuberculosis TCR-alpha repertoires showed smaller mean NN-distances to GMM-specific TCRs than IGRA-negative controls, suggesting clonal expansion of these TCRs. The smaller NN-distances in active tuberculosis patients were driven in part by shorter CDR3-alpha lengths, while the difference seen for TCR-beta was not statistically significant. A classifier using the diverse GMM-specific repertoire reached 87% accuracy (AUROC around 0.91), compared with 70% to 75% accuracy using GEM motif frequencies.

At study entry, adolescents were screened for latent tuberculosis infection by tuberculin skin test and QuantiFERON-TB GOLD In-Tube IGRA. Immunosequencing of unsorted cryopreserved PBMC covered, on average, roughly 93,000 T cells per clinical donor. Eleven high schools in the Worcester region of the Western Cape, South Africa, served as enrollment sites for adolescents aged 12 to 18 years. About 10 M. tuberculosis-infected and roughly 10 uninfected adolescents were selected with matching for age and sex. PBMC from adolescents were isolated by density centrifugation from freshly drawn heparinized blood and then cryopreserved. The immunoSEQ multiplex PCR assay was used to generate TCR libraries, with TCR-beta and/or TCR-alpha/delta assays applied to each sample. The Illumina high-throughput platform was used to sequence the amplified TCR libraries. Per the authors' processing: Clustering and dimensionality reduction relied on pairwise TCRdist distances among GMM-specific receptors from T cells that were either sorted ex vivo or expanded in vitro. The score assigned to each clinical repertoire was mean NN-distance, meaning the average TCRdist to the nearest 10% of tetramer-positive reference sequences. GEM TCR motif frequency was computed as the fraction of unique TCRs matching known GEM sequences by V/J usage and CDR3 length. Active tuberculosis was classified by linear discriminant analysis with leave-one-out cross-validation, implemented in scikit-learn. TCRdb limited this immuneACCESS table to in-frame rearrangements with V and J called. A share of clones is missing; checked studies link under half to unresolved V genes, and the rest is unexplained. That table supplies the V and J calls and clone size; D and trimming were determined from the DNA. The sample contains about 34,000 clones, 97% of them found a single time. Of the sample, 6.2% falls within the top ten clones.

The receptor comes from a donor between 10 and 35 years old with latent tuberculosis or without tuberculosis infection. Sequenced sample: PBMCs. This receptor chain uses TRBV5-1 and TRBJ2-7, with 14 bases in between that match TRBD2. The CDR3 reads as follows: CASSSGLAGVSEIEQYF. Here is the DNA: TGCGCCAGCAGCTCGGGACTAGCGGGAGTAAGCGAGATCGAGCAGTACTTC.